This TCR beta chain was sequenced for a study of identical twins. MiXCR was run by TCRdb on the 5' RACE reads, yielding one entry per CDR3 protein. The table lists 640,000 or so distinct CDR3 sequences, around 5.7% of them singletons. In every case, the donor was a healthy Caucasian. This clonotype was observed a few times. The TCR originated in a man younger than 35 in good health. Sequencing was performed on naive T cells sorted from blood.

The CDR3 nucleotides are TGTGCCAGCGGGCGGGGACTAGCGAGAGATACGCAGTATTTT. Its translation: CASGRGLARDTQYF. The V and J genes are TRBV7-8 and TRBJ2-3, with 10 bases that match TRBD2. The CDR3 consists of 14 residues. Per germline, CDR1 SGHVS and CDR2 FQNEAQ. The V gene end was trimmed by 8 bases and the J gene end by 5 bases; junction bases not matched to a gene: 7.